The source of this T cell receptor beta chain is a study of identical twins. Study-level points and caveats: Because invariant MAIT and iNKT cells could be present, zero-insertion analyses could be partly confounded.

With no exceptions, donors were healthy Caucasians. TCRdb analysed the 5' RACE reads with MiXCR anew, one entry per CDR3 protein. The table lists 300,000 to 350,000 distinct CDR3 sequences, 9% to 15% of them singletons, with 6% to 9% in the top ten. This clonotype was seen at least ten times. Its antigen is unidentified. The germline CDR1 and CDR2 sequences are ENHRY and SYGVKD. The CDR3 contains 15 residues. V gave up 6 bases and J gave up 3 bases, with 17 bases separating them. This sample was shared with a second study, whose subject was yellow fever vaccine responses in identical twins.

The genes are TRBV10-3 and TRBJ1-2, with D possibly being TRBD1 (6 bases). The receptor was derived from a woman aged 18-35 years in good health. The sequencing input was CD8+ T cells sorted from blood. The CDR3 region has the DNA TGTGCCATCAGGGAAGAGTTACAGGGCGACTATGGCTACACCTTC. This encodes CAIREELQGDYGYTF.